The clone carrying this T cell receptor beta chain has a handful of counts. Sequencing used immunoSEQ multiplex PCR; TCRdb keeps in-frame clones, though not all of them. The sample shows 190,000 or so clones, roughly 90% of them seen only once. Assignments of participants to cohorts depended upon their own reported clinical history. Before they entered the study, exposed participants had met a COVID-19 case within 2 weeks. This entry is derived from a study of blood T cell repertoires in COVID-19. On the study more broadly: The samples span acute and convalescent COVID-19 from the United States, Italy and Spain.

Unmatched junction bases numbered 14, after V lost 6 bases and J lost 6 bases. Germline CDR1 is KGHSH and CDR2 is LQKENI. CDR3 length: 16 amino acids. The chain is built from TRBV18 and TRBJ2-1; 7 positions match TRBD2. Specimen: PBMCs or T cells enriched from blood (not recorded which). The receptor was isolated from a woman in her 30s who had been exposed to COVID-19. The CDR3: CASSQLGTNALNEQFF. DNA for the CDR3: TGTGCCAGCTCCCAGCTGGGGACTAACGCCCTCAATGAGCAGTTCTTC.